This T cell receptor beta chain was found in a study of cytomegalovirus exposure and HLA in healthy donors. Germline V CDR1 and CDR2: MGHRA, YSYEKL. Trimming left V 0 bases short and J 5 bases short, with 13 bases between. This CDR3 spans 15 amino acids. General study results and limits: Some V segments, TRBV6-2 and TRBV6-3 among them, were indistinguishable and were therefore excluded. Within an earlier analysis, most TCR beta V segments proved productive either about 87% or about 30% of the time.

Vbeta (60) and Jbeta (13) primers were used in the PCR. TCRdb's table, derived via immunoSEQ multiplex PCR, lists solely in-frame clones and lacks some. The table records around 67,000 clones, 75% to 85% of them present only once. In its sample, this clone was seen once. The antigen remains undetermined. The clonotype originates from a man aged 18 to 30 in good health and CMV-seropositive. The chain recombines TRBV4-1 with TRBJ1-1; the D gene is possibly TRBD1 (5 bases). The sequenced material came from PBMCs. DNA of the CDR3: TGCGCCAGCAGCCAAGATCCCGGGGGATGGACTGAAGCTTTCTTT. This sequence encodes CASSQDPGGWTEAFF.